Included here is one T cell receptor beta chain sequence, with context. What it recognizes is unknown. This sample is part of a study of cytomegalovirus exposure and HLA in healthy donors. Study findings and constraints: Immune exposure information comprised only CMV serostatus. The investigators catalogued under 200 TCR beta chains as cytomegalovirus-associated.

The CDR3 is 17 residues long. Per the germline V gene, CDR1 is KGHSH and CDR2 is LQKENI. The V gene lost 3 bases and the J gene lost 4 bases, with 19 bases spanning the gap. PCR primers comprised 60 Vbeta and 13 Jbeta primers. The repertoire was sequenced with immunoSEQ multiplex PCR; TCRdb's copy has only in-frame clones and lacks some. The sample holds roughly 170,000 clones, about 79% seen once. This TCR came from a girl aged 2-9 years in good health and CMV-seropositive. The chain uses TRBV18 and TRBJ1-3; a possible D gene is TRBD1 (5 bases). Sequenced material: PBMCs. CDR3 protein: CASSPAGPPFSGNTIYF. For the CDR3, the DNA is TGTGCCAGCTCACCTGCGGGACCCCCCTTCTCCGGAAACACCATATATTTT.